This is a list of T cell receptor beta chains from one sample in a study of radiotherapy plus CTLA-4 blockade in lung cancer. Generated by immunoSEQ multiplex PCR, the TCRdb table keeps only in-frame clones and is missing some. The table shows 60,000 to 85,000 clones, with around nine tenths occurring only once. The material sequenced was peripheral blood, taken from a patient treated with radiotherapy plus ipilimumab. The source of these receptors is a human donor with non-small cell lung cancer who had stable disease on radiotherapy plus ipilimumab. Each CDR3 is given with its conserved first and last residue. The D gene is left open where the match is weak. Clone sizes are given selectively: once, few, many, or a class where the clone is expanded.

CDR3 length | D gene | J gene | V gene | clone size | CDR3 protein | CDR3 DNA
16 | TRBD2 | TRBJ2-3 | TRBV5-6 | . | CASSSRTSEITDTQYF | TGTGCCAGCAGCTCTAGGACTAGCGAGATCACAGATACGCAGTATTTT
15 | . | TRBJ1-3 | TRBV7-2 | . | CASSLDSTSGNTIYF | TGTGCCAGCAGCTTGGACAGTACCTCTGGAAACACCATATATTTT
16 | . | TRBJ1-5 | TRBV2 | . | CASSEAWKGADQPQHF | TGTGCCAGCAGTGAAGCATGGAAAGGGGCGGACCAGCCCCAGCATTTT
13 | . | TRBJ1-1 | TRBV11-2 | . | CASSWAWNTEAFF | TGTGCCAGCAGCTGGGCCTGGAACACTGAAGCTTTCTTT
14 | . | TRBJ1-4 | TRBV7-9 | . | CASSLTGGNEKLFF | TGTGCCAGCAGCTTAACGGGGGGCAATGAAAAACTGTTTTTT
15 | . | TRBJ1-2 | TRBV5-6 | . | CASSLGRRPNYGYTF | TGTGCCAGCAGCTTGGGTAGGAGGCCTAACTATGGCTACACCTTC
14 | . | TRBJ1-1 | TRBV5-6 | few | CASSLGTFSSEAFF | TGTGCCAGCAGCTTGGGAACCTTTAGTAGTGAAGCTTTCTTT
15 | . | TRBJ2-1 | TRBV28 | . | CASTRRGPYDNEQFF | TGTGCCAGCACCCGCCGGGGACCTTACGACAATGAGCAGTTCTTC
16 | TRBD2 | TRBJ2-7 | TRBV29-1 | few | CSVVTSTSGRLGEQYF | TGCAGCGTCGTCACATCGACTAGCGGGAGGCTGGGAGAGCAGTACTTC
15 | . | TRBJ2-5 | TRBV10-3 | . | CAISEWGRAPETQYF | TGTGCCATCAGTGAGTGGGGCAGAGCCCCTGAGACCCAGTACTTC
15 | . | TRBJ2-6 | TRBV6-1 | . | CASNPQSSGANVLTF | TGTGCCAGCAATCCACAGAGCTCTGGGGCCAACGTCCTGACTTTC
13 | . | TRBJ2-7 | TRBV6-1 | . | CASIQISGYEQYF | TGTGCCAGCATCCAGATATCTGGCTACGAGCAGTACTTC
16 | . | TRBJ2-7 | TRBV28 | . | CASSSIAGTSPSEQYF | TGTGCCAGCAGTTCCATTGCCGGGACTTCCCCCTCGGAGCAGTACTTC
13 | . | TRBJ1-2 | TRBV2 | . | CASSDTDRDGYTF | TGTGCCAGCAGTGACACAGATCGGGATGGCTACACCTTC
16 | . | TRBJ2-1 | TRBV15 | . | CATSGKQGPSYNEQFF | TGTGCCACCAGCGGCAAACAAGGTCCCTCTTACAATGAGCAGTTCTTC
16 | . | TRBJ2-2 | TRBV7-9 | . | CASSQNYRANTGELFF | TGTGCCAGCAGCCAAAACTACAGGGCTAACACCGGGGAGCTGTTTTTT
14 | . | TRBJ2-7 | TRBV7-3 | . | CASSLTAGTYEQYF | TGTGCCAGCAGCTTAACGGCAGGGACCTACGAGCAGTACTTC
15 | . | TRBJ2-1 | TRBV5-4 | . | CASSRGESSYNEQFF | TGTGCCAGCAGTCGCGGGGAGAGCTCCTACAATGAGCAGTTCTTC
15 | . | TRBJ1-2 | TRBV30 | . | CAWTVRGRAGYGYTF | TGTGCCTGGACCGTACGAGGGAGGGCTGGCTATGGCTACACCTTC
16 | TRBD2 | TRBJ2-3 | TRBV15 | . | CATSREGGQTTDTQYF | TGTGCCACCAGCAGAGAGGGAGGGCAGACCACAGATACGCAGTATTTT